The 30 T cell receptor beta chains below come from one sample, sequenced in a study of T cell repertoires in cytomegalovirus infection. In TCRdb, the reads were re-called with MiXCR into one record per CDR3 protein. Of more than 350,000 distinct CDR3 sequences listed, 31% are singletons. Sequenced input: PBMCs. All receptors derive from a human donor in good health (CMV status not recorded). Some clones in this sample may be carry-over from other donors' samples.

The chain employs TRBV12-3 or TRBV12-4 and TRBJ1-5, with TRBD1 identical over 9 bases. V was clipped by 5 bases and J by 4 bases; unmatched bases: 12. This CDR3 spans 17 amino acids. The CDR3 DNA reads as TGTGCCAGCAGTATCTCCGGGACAGGGCGGATTAATCAGCCCCAGCATTTT. As protein: CASSISGTGRINQPQHF.

In its sample, this clonotype was seen many times. V usage is TRBV12-3 or TRBV12-4 and J usage is TRBJ2-3, with a tentative D call TRBD2 (6 bases). The germline V and J ends were trimmed by 3 bases and 2 bases, with 15 bases remaining between them. The CDR3 has 16 amino acids. The CDR3 region has the DNA TGTGCCAGCAGTTTCCCTCAAGGAGGGTACACAGATACGCAGTATTTT. Translating gives CASSFPQGGYTDTQYF.

This clonotype was counted only a few times. This chain links TRBV5-5 with TRBJ1-3; perhaps TRBD1 as D (6 bases). The V and J ends lost 0 bases and 0 bases respectively, with 13 bases between them. CDR1 is SGHKS and CDR2 is YYEKEE in the germline V gene (reference sequence). This CDR3 has 17 residues. The CDR3: CASSLEQGPTSGNTIYF. Written as DNA, the CDR3 is TGTGCCAGCAGCTTGGAACAGGGTCCTACCTCTGGAAACACCATATATTTT. Full variable domain (rest looked up from reference TRBV5-5 and TRBJ1-3): DAGVTQSPTHLIKTRGQQVTLRCSPISGHKSVSWYQQVLGQGPQFIFQYYEKEERGRGNFPDRFSARQFPNYSSELNVNALLLGDSALYLCASSLEQGPTSGNTIYFGEGSWLTVV.

This clonotype came up a few times. The chain recombines TRBV14 with TRBJ1-2; D is uncertain. V was trimmed by 3 bases and J by 1 base, leaving 9 bases between them. In germline, CDR1 is SGHDN, CDR2 FVKESK. This CDR3 has 14 residues. The CDR3: CASSHLSDNYGYTF. CDR3 DNA sequence: TGTGCCAGCAGCCACCTCAGCGATAACTATGGCTACACCTTC.

This clonotype was detected ten times or more. CDR3 DNA sequence: TGCGCCAGCAGCCAAGAGGGGGGCGGATCCTTAACGCAGTATTTT. It yields the protein CASSQEGGGSLTQYF. This chain uses TRBV4-1 with TRBJ2-3; the D call may be TRBD1 or TRBD2 (6 bases each). The V end lost 0 bases, the J end lost 9 bases, and 16 bases lay between the germline ends. Germline CDR1 and CDR2: MGHRA and YSYEKL. The CDR3 extends over 15 amino acids.

This sequence joins TRBV7-2 and TRBJ2-3; D remains unclear. Per germline, CDR1 SGHTA and CDR2 FQGNSA. The CDR3 has 15 residues. V lost 4 bases and J 4 bases, leaving 15 bases between the germline ends. The CDR3 is CASSSVPLGPDTQYF. The CDR3 DNA is TGTGCCAGCAGCTCCGTCCCCCTGGGCCCAGATACGCAGTATTTT.

J is TRBJ2-5 and V is TRBV3-1; no firm D call. Looked up from germline, CDR1 is LGHDT and CDR2 is YNNKEL (reference sequence). Trimming pared 3 bases from V and 3 bases from J, leaving 11 bases between. The CDR3 has 14 amino acids. In DNA, the CDR3 is TGTGCCAGCAGCCACAACTTTGGGGAAGAGACCCAGTACTTC. It is translated as CASSHNFGEETQYF.

The CDR3 DNA reads as TGCGCCAGCAGCCCCACGGGGGGCCAGAGCACAGATACGCAGTATTTT. It yields the protein CASSPTGGQSTDTQYF. J is TRBJ2-3 and V is TRBV5-1, with a weak D call TRBD2 (7 bases). V dropped 4 bases and J dropped 0 bases, with 15 bases sitting between them. There are 16 residues in the CDR3. Per germline, CDR1 SGHRS and CDR2 YFSETQ.

The chain is built from TRBV7-6 and TRBJ2-7; D perhaps matches TRBD2 (7 bases). The CDR3 consists of 13 residues. Between the trimmed V and J ends, which lost 5 bases and 7 bases, there was a span of 15 bases. Germline V CDR1 and CDR2: SGHVS, FNYEAQ. The CDR3 DNA follows: TGTGCCAGCAGCATGGGGGGGCAAACTGAGCAGTACTTC. This encodes CASSMGGQTEQYF.

This clonotype has ten or more counts. The gene calls are TRBV7-8 and TRBJ2-5; the match to TRBD1 covers 7 bases. V shed 2 bases, J shed 3 bases, and the junction held 9 bases outside the gene matches. Per germline, CDR1 SGHVS and CDR2 FQNEAQ. CDR3 size: 16 residues. The DNA of the CDR3 is TGTGCCAGCAGCTTACCCCCGACAGGGTGGAAAGAGACCCAGTACTTC. This encodes CASSLPPTGWKETQYF.

This clonotype was picked up many times. The chain has TRBV27 and TRBJ2-7, with TRBD2 matching over 7 bases. The CDR3 is made up of 15 amino acids. The germline V gene has CDR1 MNHEY and CDR2 SMNVEV (reference sequence). Germline trimming cut 0 bases from V and 4 bases from J; bases unmatched to any gene: 6. The CDR3 region is CASSLSTAGSYEQYF. DNA for the CDR3: TGTGCCAGCAGTTTATCGACAGCGGGGTCATACGAGCAGTACTTC.

The sample holds a few counts of this clonotype. The gene calls are TRBV2 and TRBJ1-5; possible D gene TRBD1, 5 bases. CDR3 length equals 15 residues. Germline V gene data show CDR1 as SNHLY and CDR2 as FYNNEI. Trimming shortened V by 0 bases and J by 3 bases, and 9 bases separated the two germline ends. The CDR3 loop is CASSEARGINQPQHF. CDR3 in DNA: TGTGCCAGCAGTGAAGCGCGGGGGATCAATCAGCCCCAGCATTTT.

The chain recombines TRBV6-6 with TRBJ1-6, with a weak D call TRBD1 (6 bases). Germline assignment: CDR1 MNHNY and CDR2 SVGAGI (reference sequence). This CDR3 comprises 14 residues. The V gene lost 6 bases and the J gene lost 7 bases, with 13 bases spanning the gap. The CDR3 DNA is TGTGCCAGCAGATACAGGGAGATGAATTCACCCCTCCACTTT. Its protein is CASRYREMNSPLHF.

In its sample, this clonotype was seen many times. The chain has TRBV7-8 and TRBJ2-5; 9 nucleotides align to TRBD1. From germline, CDR1 is SGHVS and CDR2 FQNEAQ. V lost 4 bases and J lost 5; bases outside the gene matches: 5. CDR3 size: 14 residues. This chain's CDR3 is CASSYRDRVETQYF. The DNA for the CDR3 is TGTGCCAGCAGCTACCGGGACAGGGTGGAGACCCAGTACTTC.

The sample holds many counts of this clonotype. The chain has TRBV15 and TRBJ2-6; D is uncertain. V lost 4 bases and J 4 bases, leaving 14 bases between the germline ends. The CDR3 is 16 residues long. Germline CDR1 reads LNHNV; CDR2 reads YYDKDF (reference sequence). The CDR3 bases are TGTGCCACCAGCACTAACCCCCGAGCCGGGGCCAACGTCCTGACTTTC. It translates to CATSTNPRAGANVLTF.

The chain is built from TRBV7-6 and TRBJ2-6; 9 bases are a match to TRBD1. CDR1 SGHVS and CDR2 FNYEAQ come from the germline V gene. Losses at the gene ends were 5 bases for V and 2 bases for J; bases not matched to a gene: 10. The CDR3 sequence is 18 residues long. The CDR3 sequence is CASSPVDRGVAGANVLTF. The DNA for the CDR3 is TGTGCCAGCAGCCCCGTCGACAGGGGGGTCGCTGGGGCCAACGTCCTGACTTTC.

J is TRBJ2-2 and V is TRBV5-1, with TRBD1 matching over 9 bases. Germline CDR1 reads SGHRS; CDR2 reads YFSETQ. The CDR3 is made up of 15 amino acids. With V trimmed by 4 bases and J by 9 bases, 10 bases remained unmatched. CDR3 in DNA: TGCGCCAGCAGCATCCGGGACAGGGACTTCCGGGAGCTGTTTTTT. This encodes CASSIRDRDFRELFF. Variable domain in full (rest from reference TRBV5-1 and TRBJ2-2): KAGVTQTPRYLIKTRGQQVTLSCSPISGHRSVSWYQQTPGQGLQFLFEYFSETQRNKGNFPGRFSGRQFSNSRSEMNVSTLELGDSALYLCASSIRDRDFRELFFGEGSRLTVL.

There are a few counts of this clonotype. The chain uses TRBV28 and TRBJ1-1, with TRBD1 as a possible D gene (5 bases). This CDR3 has 13 residues. Germline assignment: CDR1 MDHEN and CDR2 SYDVKM. V was trimmed by 1 base and J by 7 bases, leaving 10 bases between them. This CDR3 is CASSLLGPGEAFF. As DNA, the CDR3 is TGTGCCAGCAGTTTATTGGGACCCGGTGAAGCTTTCTTT.

This clonotype was detected only a few times. The chain has TRBV2 and TRBJ2-2, with D hard to call. The V end was cut by 5 bases, the J end by 3 bases, with 7 bases between. The CDR3 is 13 residues long. Germline CDR1 and CDR2: SNHLY and FYNNEI. CDR3 DNA sequence: TGTGCCAGCAGTCTACAGTACACCGGGGAGCTGTTTTTT. It specifies CASSLQYTGELFF.

This clonotype appeared many times. The chain links TRBV7-8 to TRBJ2-1, with 11 bases lining up with TRBD1. Trimming removed 1 base from V and 8 bases from J; junction bases left unmatched: 7. Looked up from germline, CDR1 is SGHVS and CDR2 is FQNEAQ. The CDR3 has 16 amino acids. CDR3 bases: TGTGCCAGCAGCTTAGAAGGGACAGGGGGAGCCGATGAGCAGTTCTTC. Residues: CASSLEGTGGADEQFF.

This clonotype was observed a handful of times. This chain joins TRBV6-1 and TRBJ1-1; D is undetermined. Deletions cut 7 bases from V and 4 bases from J, with 10 bases between. The CDR3 is 12 amino acids. CDR1 and CDR2 from the germline V gene are MNHNS and SASEGT. This CDR3 is CASNSITTEAFF. The CDR3 DNA follows: TGTGCCAGCAACTCAATTACCACTGAAGCTTTCTTT.

The chain employs TRBV29-1 and TRBJ2-2; D is ambiguous. The CDR3 has 12 residues. Trimming left V 4 bases short and J 6 bases short, with 9 bases between. Germline assignment: CDR1 SQVTM and CDR2 ANQGSEA. The DNA of the CDR3 is TGCAGCGTTGCTCCAGGAGCCGGGGAGCTGTTTTTT. Protein product: CSVAPGAGELFF.

This clonotype was observed a single time. V usage is TRBV20-1 and J usage is TRBJ2-7; D gene uncertain. The CDR3 is made up of 14 amino acids. Trimming took 0 bases from V and 0 from J, leaving 9 bases between them. The germline V gene encodes CDR1 DFQATT and CDR2 SNEGSKA (reference sequence). In nucleotides, the CDR3 is TGCAGTGCTAGAGATCTGAGTGCCTCCTACGAGCAGTACTTC. Translating gives CSARDLSASYEQYF.

The chain links TRBV7-2 to TRBJ2-2; D call uncertain. This CDR3 comprises 15 residues. Germline CDR1 SGHTA, CDR2 FQGNSA. Trimming cost V 2 bases and J 10 bases, with 17 bases left between them. For the CDR3, the DNA is TGTGCCAGCAGCTTATTGGACCCGTACTCCGTGGAGCTGTTTTTT. It specifies CASSLLDPYSVELFF.

This clonotype was observed a handful of times. This chain connects TRBV4-3 to TRBJ1-1; 11 bases line up with TRBD1. This CDR3 region has 18 residues. Per the germline V gene, CDR1 is LGHNA and CDR2 is YSLEER. After removal of 1 base from V and 3 bases from J, the junction contained 10 bases not matched to a gene. In DNA, the CDR3 is TGCGCCAGCAGCCAAGTACCGGGACAGGGGGGCCCGGACACTGAAGCTTTCTTT. As protein: CASSQVPGQGGPDTEAFF.

The sample holds many counts of this clonotype. This sequence joins TRBV7-2 and TRBJ1-1, with a weak D call TRBD1 (5 bases). This CDR3 is 14 amino acids long. Trimming cost V 5 bases and J 0 bases, with 10 bases left between them. Germline CDR1 and CDR2: SGHTA and FQGNSA. The CDR3 loop reads CASSPGHVNTEAFF. CDR3 DNA: TGTGCCAGCAGCCCTGGACACGTGAACACTGAAGCTTTCTTT.

The CDR3 sequence is CASSLSGKDEKLFF. The CDR3 nucleotides read TGCGCCAGCAGCTTGTCAGGGAAAGATGAAAAACTGTTTTTT. The V call is TRBV5-1, the J call TRBJ1-4; a possible D gene is TRBD1 (5 bases). Germline V gives CDR1 SGHRS, CDR2 YFSETQ. CDR3 length: 14 amino acids. V lost 1 base, J lost 6 bases, and 10 bases lay in between.

V gene TRBV6-1 combines with J gene TRBJ1-6, with D maybe TRBD1 (6 bases). V lost 5 bases and J 9 bases, leaving 20 bases between the germline ends. This CDR3 spans 16 amino acids. Germline CDR1 reads MNHNS; CDR2 reads SASEGT. The CDR3 bases are TGTGCCAGCAGTTCCGAGACTACAGGGCTCGGTTCACCCCTCCACTTT. Its translation is CASSSETTGLGSPLHF.

The chain recombines TRBV25-1 with TRBJ2-7; D is possibly TRBD1 (6 bases). The CDR3 length is 14 residues. Germline V lookup: CDR1 MGHDK, CDR2 SYGVNS. Trimming removed 4 bases at V and 5 bases at J, with 15 bases between. CDR3 residues: CASSGTGYPHEQYF. The CDR3 DNA sequence: TGTGCCAGCAGTGGAACAGGGTATCCCCACGAGCAGTACTTC.

The genes are TRBV4-1 and TRBJ2-1; D possibly corresponds to TRBD1 (5 bases). V lost 2 bases and J 0 bases, leaving 14 bases between the germline ends. Germline CDR1 reads MGHRA; CDR2 reads YSYEKL. The CDR3 is made up of 17 amino acids. The CDR3 DNA reads TGCGCCAGCAGCCAATTCGGCAGGGATAGCTCCTACAATGAGCAGTTCTTC. Translation gives CASSQFGRDSSYNEQFF.